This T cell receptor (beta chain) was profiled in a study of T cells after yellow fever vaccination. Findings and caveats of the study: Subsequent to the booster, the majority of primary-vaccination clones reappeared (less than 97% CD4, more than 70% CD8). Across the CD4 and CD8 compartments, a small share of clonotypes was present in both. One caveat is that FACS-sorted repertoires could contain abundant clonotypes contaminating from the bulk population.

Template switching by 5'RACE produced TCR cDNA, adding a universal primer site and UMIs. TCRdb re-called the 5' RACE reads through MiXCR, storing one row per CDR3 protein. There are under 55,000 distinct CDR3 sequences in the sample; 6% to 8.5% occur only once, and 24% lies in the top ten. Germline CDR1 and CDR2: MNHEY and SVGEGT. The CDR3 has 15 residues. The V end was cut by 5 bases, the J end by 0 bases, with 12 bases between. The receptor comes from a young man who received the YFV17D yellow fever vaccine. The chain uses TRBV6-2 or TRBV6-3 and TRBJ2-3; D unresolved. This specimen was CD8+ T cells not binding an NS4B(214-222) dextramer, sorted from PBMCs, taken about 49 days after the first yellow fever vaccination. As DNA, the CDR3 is TGTGCCAGCAGTAATGGTGAGCCCAGCACAGATACGCAGTATTTT. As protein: CASSNGEPSTDTQYF.